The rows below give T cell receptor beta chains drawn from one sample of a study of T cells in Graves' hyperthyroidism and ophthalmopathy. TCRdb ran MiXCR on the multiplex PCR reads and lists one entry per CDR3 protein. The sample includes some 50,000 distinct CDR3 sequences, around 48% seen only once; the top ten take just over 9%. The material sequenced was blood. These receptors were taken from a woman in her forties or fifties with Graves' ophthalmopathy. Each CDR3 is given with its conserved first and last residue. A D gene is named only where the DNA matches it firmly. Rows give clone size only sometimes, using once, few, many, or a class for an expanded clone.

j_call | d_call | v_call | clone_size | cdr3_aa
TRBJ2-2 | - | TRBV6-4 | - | CASSDGELFF
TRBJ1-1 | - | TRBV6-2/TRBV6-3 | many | CASRGRANTEAFF
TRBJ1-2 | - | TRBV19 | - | CASSISGRAVYGYTF
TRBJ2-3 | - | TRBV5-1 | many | CASMALLSGPTDTQYF
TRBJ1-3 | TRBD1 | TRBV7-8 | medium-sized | CASSLQGAGNTIYF
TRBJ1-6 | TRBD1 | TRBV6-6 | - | CASNRDRGRSSPLHF
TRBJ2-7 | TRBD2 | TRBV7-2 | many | CASSLARARGGLFYEQYF
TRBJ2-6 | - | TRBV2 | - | CASSVEVTF
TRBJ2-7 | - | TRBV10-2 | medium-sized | CASSERGSYEQYF
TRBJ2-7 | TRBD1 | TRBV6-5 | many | CASSRDRGPKQYF
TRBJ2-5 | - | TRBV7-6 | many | CASSQNLGAGKTQYF
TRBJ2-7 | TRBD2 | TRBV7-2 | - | CASSFWRGGLYEQYF
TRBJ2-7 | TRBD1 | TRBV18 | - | CASSPPGTGGFYEQYF
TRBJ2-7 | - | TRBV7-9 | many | CASSPRQALGYEQYF
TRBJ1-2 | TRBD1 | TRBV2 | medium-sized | CASSEYRGTGYTF
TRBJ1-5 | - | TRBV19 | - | CASTREYQPQHF
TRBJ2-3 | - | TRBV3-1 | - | CASNGAGGRSDTQYF
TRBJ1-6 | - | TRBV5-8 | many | CASSGRGYNSPLHF
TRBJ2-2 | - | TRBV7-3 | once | CASSSWGNTGELFF
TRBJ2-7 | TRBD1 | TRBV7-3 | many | CASSQFPGTGNSYEQYF
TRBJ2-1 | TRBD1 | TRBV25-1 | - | CASSARMGQGQFF
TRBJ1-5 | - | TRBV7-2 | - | CASSTRGGGGDQPQHF
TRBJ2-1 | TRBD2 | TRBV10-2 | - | CASRGLAGGQYTQFF
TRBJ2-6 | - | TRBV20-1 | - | CSAGRPNGDNVLTF